This TCR beta chain was recorded in a study of identical twins. V was pared by 7 bases and J by 8 bases, with 5 bases of the junction left unmatched. This CDR3 contains 11 residues. The germline gives CDR1 SQVTM, CDR2 ANQGSEA. TCRdb redid the calling of the 5' RACE reads with MiXCR, one entry per CDR3 protein. This table has 450,000 or so distinct CDR3 sequences, about 14% appearing once. The same sample was also studied in work on yellow fever vaccine responses in identical twins.

The sequencing sample was made of CD4+ T cells sorted from blood. The chain links TRBV29-1 to TRBJ1-1, with 9 nucleotides matching TRBD1. The sequence came from a young woman in good health. The CDR3 DNA reads as TGCAGCGGGAACAGGGGGCCCGAAGCTTTCTTT. Protein product: CSGNRGPEAFF.